Listed here is a single T cell receptor beta chain. What it binds is unknown. The data are from a study of cytomegalovirus exposure and HLA in healthy donors. For the study at large: The 100 to 150 validation repertoires matched the 666 first-cohort repertoires in platform, a later analysis reported.

TCRdb's table, derived via immunoSEQ multiplex PCR, lists solely in-frame clones and lacks some. The data contain 150,000 to 200,000 clones, less than 85% of them singletons. After removal of 4 bases from V and 3 bases from J, the junction contained 6 bases not matched to a gene. Looked up from germline, CDR1 is SGHRS and CDR2 is YFSETQ. CDR3 length: 14 residues. Study-wide findings and caveats: There were a few CMV-associated chains whose specificity for CMV antigens was confirmed in vitro.

The V and J genes are TRBV5-1 and TRBJ1-1; 7 bases fit TRBD1. The sample comprised PBMCs. The TCR comes from a man aged 18 to 35 in good health and CMV-seropositive. CDR3 nucleotides: TGCGCCAGCAGCGGAGGGGGCTTTGACACTGAAGCTTTCTTT. This encodes CASSGGGFDTEAFF.